The 17 T cell receptor beta chains below come from one sample, sequenced in a study of beta chain features in type 1 diabetes. Every bit of the isolated RNA underwent reverse transcription, so sequencing read expressed TCRB transcripts. Sequenced by immunoSEQ multiplex PCR; TCRdb stores in-frame clones only, minus some. The table has under 950,000 clones, about a sixth seen once; the top ten hold 0.023%. The sequencing sample was made of naive CD4+ T cells from blood. The receptors come from a woman under 30 in good health.

The chain joins TRBV28 to TRBJ2-3; TRBD2 matches 12 bases. This CDR3 has 16 residues. The V gene end was trimmed by 7 bases and the J gene end by 6 bases; junction bases not matched to a gene: 11. Germline V gene lookup returns CDR1 MDHEN and CDR2 SYDVKM. The CDR3 coding sequence is TGTGCCAGCAAAAGATCCTCGACTAGCGGGAGTGATACGCAGTATTTT. Protein: CASKRSSTSGSDTQYF.

This chain joins TRBV6-6 and TRBJ2-7; no firm D call. The CDR3 extends over 12 amino acids. Germline assignment: CDR1 MNHNY and CDR2 SVGAGI (reference sequence). V was cut by 8 bases and J by 2 bases, with 10 bases left in between. The chain's CDR3 is CASGPHPYEQYF. The DNA of the CDR3 is TGTGCCAGCGGACCCCACCCCTACGAGCAGTACTTC.

The chain has TRBV6-5 and TRBJ1-2; possibly TRBD1 for D (5 bases). This CDR3 spans 13 amino acids. Trimming took off 2 bases at V and 3 bases at J, with 7 bases between the two ends. The germline gives CDR1 MNHEY, CDR2 SVGAGI. The CDR3 here is CASSYVRDYGYTF. The CDR3 DNA sequence: TGTGCCAGCAGTTACGTCAGGGACTATGGCTACACCTTC.

This chain connects TRBV4-3 to TRBJ2-5; either TRBD1 or TRBD2 may supply D (7 bases each). This CDR3 is 14 amino acids long. Trimming left V 0 bases short and J 9 bases short, with 14 bases between. Germline V gene lookup returns CDR1 LGHNA and CDR2 YSLEER. The CDR3 here is CASSQDGRGGAQYF. In nucleotides, the CDR3 is TGCGCCAGCAGCCAAGATGGCAGGGGGGGGGCCCAGTACTTC.

This sequence joins TRBV5-4 and TRBJ1-4; 8 bases are shared with TRBD1. Germline V gene data show CDR1 as SGHNT and CDR2 as YYREEE (reference sequence). The J segment lost 4 bases and the V segment lost 2 bases, leaving 4 bases of the junction unmatched. CDR3 size: 15 residues. DNA for the CDR3: TGTGCCAGCAGCTTTACAGGGGGGGTTAATGAAAAACTGTTTTTT. Amino acids: CASSFTGGVNEKLFF.

The chain couples TRBV7-9 to TRBJ2-1, with D perhaps TRBD1 (5 bases). Germline V CDR1 and CDR2: SEHNR, FQNEAQ (reference sequence). The CDR3 runs 14 residues. With 3 bases removed from V and 1 base from J, the gap between germline ends came to 7 bases. CDR3 sequence: CASSFQGSYNEQFF. Here the CDR3 DNA reads TGTGCCAGCAGCTTTCAGGGTTCCTACAATGAGCAGTTCTTC.

This clone was counted a few times. This chain connects TRBV25-1 to TRBJ2-7, with D perhaps TRBD1 (8 bases). Trimming removed 4 bases at V and 4 bases at J, with 17 bases between. Germline values: CDR1 MGHDK, CDR2 SYGVNS. The CDR3 covers 15 residues. CDR3 protein: CASSVNRGGAYEQYF. CDR3 nucleotide sequence: TGTGCCAGCAGTGTCAACAGGGGGGGAGCTTACGAGCAGTACTTC.

The V gene is TRBV28, the J gene TRBJ2-7, with 8 bases matching TRBD1. There are 14 residues in the CDR3. The V segment lost 6 bases and the J segment 5 bases; nucleotides outside the gene matches: 9. Germline CDR1 reads MDHEN; CDR2 reads SYDVKM. The CDR3 is CASSSGGSSNEQYF. The CDR3 nucleotides are TGTGCCAGCAGCTCAGGGGGCTCGTCAAACGAGCAGTACTTC.

Only a few counts were recorded for this clone. This sequence joins TRBV29-1 and TRBJ1-2, with D possibly TRBD1 on 5 matching bases. Germline values: CDR1 SQVTM, CDR2 ANQGSEA. The CDR3 totals 14 residues. Trimming pared 7 bases from V and 2 bases from J, leaving 17 bases between. The CDR3 sequence is CSAGGGNGNYGYTF. CDR3 in DNA: TGCAGCGCCGGGGGTGGGAATGGGAACTATGGCTACACCTTC.

V is TRBV9 and J is TRBJ2-1; D call uncertain. This CDR3 is built from 15 residues. Germline CDR1 SGDLS, CDR2 YYNGEE. The V end was cut by 2 bases, the J end by 9 bases, with 18 bases between. CDR3 bases: TGTGCCAGCAGCGTCGCTGCTACTCCGGACGGTGAGCAGTTCTTC. Its protein is CASSVAATPDGEQFF.

This clone has a handful of counts. The chain is built from TRBV28 and TRBJ1-2, with D unresolved. The CDR3 extends over 13 amino acids. Germline CDR1 reads MDHEN; CDR2 reads SYDVKM. Trimming pared 5 bases from V and 4 bases from J, leaving 11 bases between. CDR3: CASSAGRSYGYTF. In nucleotides, the CDR3 is TGTGCCAGCAGTGCGGGCCGGTCCTATGGCTACACCTTC.

This clone was detected only a few times. The chain combines TRBV9 with TRBJ2-3, with 9 bases lining up with TRBD2. V lost 3 bases to trimming and J lost 1 base; unmatched junction nucleotides: 6. CDR3 size: 16 residues. The germline V gene has CDR1 SGDLS and CDR2 YYNGEE. Written as DNA, the CDR3 is TGTGCCAGCAGCGAGCGACTAGCGGCCCGCACAGATACGCAGTATTTT. Its translation: CASSERLAARTDTQYF.

This chain links TRBV6-5 with TRBJ1-2; D gene unclear. The CDR3 extends over 13 amino acids. Trimming took off 6 bases at V and 2 bases at J, with 10 bases between the two ends. Germline CDR1 is MNHEY and CDR2 is SVGAGI. CDR3 sequence (DNA): TGTGCCAGCAGGGAACCTGGAAACTATGGCTACACCTTC. Translation gives CASREPGNYGYTF.

A word on this clone: This specimen includes other DNA sequences encoding the same CDR3. In DNA form, the CDR3 reads TGTGCCAGCAGCTTAGTAGCGGGCTCCTACGAGCAGTACTTC. It translates to CASSLVAGSYEQYF. V and J are TRBV7-2 and TRBJ2-7, with 7 bases fitting TRBD2. This CDR3 is built from 14 residues. The V and J ends lost 1 base and 0 bases, in that order; junction bases with no gene match: 0. Germline CDR1 is SGHTA and CDR2 is FQGNSA.

This clone appeared a few times. The chain combines TRBV11-2 with TRBJ2-1, with 9 bases aligning to TRBD2. V lost 4 bases, J lost 4 bases, and 5 bases stayed unmatched. The germline V gene encodes CDR1 SGHAT and CDR2 FQNNGV. The CDR3 has 15 residues. The CDR3 nucleotides are TGTGCCAGCAGCTCAGGACTAGCGCAATACAATGAGCAGTTCTTC. Translating gives CASSSGLAQYNEQFF.

The V call is TRBV6-5, the J call TRBJ1-2; D gene uncertain. Germline V lookup: CDR1 MNHEY, CDR2 SVGAGI. The V and J ends lost 3 bases and 4 bases respectively, with 12 bases between them. CDR3 length: 14 amino acids. This chain's CDR3 is CASSYSPGSYGYTF. Written as DNA, the CDR3 is TGTGCCAGCAGTTATTCACCGGGAAGCTATGGCTACACCTTC.

This clone was found a few times. The rearrangement uses TRBV15 and TRBJ2-2; TRBD1 matches 8 bases. The CDR3 loop spans 16 amino acids. The germline gives CDR1 LNHNV, CDR2 YYDKDF (reference sequence). After removal of 4 bases from V and 4 bases from J, the junction contained 8 bases not matched to a gene. This chain's CDR3 is CATSIGQGLFTGELFF. CDR3 sequence (DNA): TGTGCCACCAGCATTGGACAGGGCTTGTTCACCGGGGAGCTGTTTTTT.